These 2 T cell receptor beta chains share one sample of origin, sequenced in a study of T cells in Graves' hyperthyroidism and ophthalmopathy. There were TCR beta CDR3 regions amplified from RNA transcripts. The HTBI primer set served for first-round RT-PCR of the TCR CDR3. Each CDR3 protein is one row after TCRdb ran MiXCR on the multiplex PCR reads. There are 40,000 or so distinct CDR3 sequences in the sample; 49% occur only once, and approximately 6.2% lies in the top ten. The sample comprised blood. These receptors were taken from a woman in her forties or fifties with Graves' hyperthyroidism that later progressed to Graves' ophthalmopathy.

In its sample, this clonotype was seen many times. The J gene is TRBJ1-3, the V gene TRBV5-4; D gene ambiguous. The ends were cut back, 1 base at V and 0 bases at J, with 11 bases in the middle. CDR3 length equals 16 residues. CDR1 and CDR2 from the germline V gene are SGHNT and YYREEE (reference sequence). This CDR3 reads CASSLTGVYSGNTIYF. CDR3 DNA: TGTGCCAGCAGCTTGACCGGTGTGTACTCTGGAAACACCATATATTTT.

The chain joins TRBV5-1 to TRBJ2-2; D is unresolved. Between the trimmed V and J ends, which lost 1 base and 0 bases, there was a span of 13 bases. Germline-derived CDR1 and CDR2 are SGHRS and YFSETQ. This CDR3 has 17 residues. The CDR3 nucleotides read TGCGCCAGCAGCTTGATGTGGTATAACGCGAACACCGGGGAGCTGTTTTTT. As protein: CASSLMWYNANTGELFF.